This TCR beta chain was identified during a study of shared clonotypes between healthy human individuals. Assay used: immunoSEQ multiplex PCR; TCRdb lists only in-frame clones, some missing. Among 850,000 to 1,200,000 clones listed, roughly 80% were seen once. There are many counts of this clone. The CDR3 is made up of 15 amino acids. From germline, CDR1 is MDHEN and CDR2 SYDVKM. V shed 5 bases and J 7 bases; nucleotides not matched to a gene: 6. The sample comprised memory CD4+ T cells sorted from blood. Subset described: CD45RA-negative fraction. The V and J genes are TRBV28 and TRBJ1-6, with 9 bases lining up with TRBD1. The TCR originated in a man aged 18 to 35 in good health. CDR3 amino acids: CASSRGDRANSPLHF. The CDR3 DNA reads TGTGCCAGCAGTCGTGGGGACAGGGCCAATTCACCCCTCCACTTT.